The subject of this entry is one TCR beta chain. As yet, its antigen is unknown. Naive CD8 cells, CD45RO-negative and positively selected for CCR7, excluded terminally differentiated effector memory CD45RA+ cells. The data belong to a study of shared clonotypes between healthy human individuals. The germline V gene encodes CDR1 LNHNV and CDR2 YYDKDF (reference sequence). Between the trimmed V and J ends, which lost 0 bases and 3 bases, there was a span of 7 bases. The CDR3 spans 14 residues. Study outcomes and limitations: Despite large depth, sorted-subset datasets appeared incompletely sequenced.

This table comes from immunoSEQ multiplex PCR, and its TCRdb copy is limited to in-frame clones, with some not included. The table has about 580,000 clones, about 98% seen once; the top ten hold approximately 0.3%. The chain employs TRBV15 and TRBJ2-3; no firm D call. Sequences were obtained from naive CD8+ T cells sorted from blood. The sequence was collected from a man aged 25-45 years in good health. In DNA, the CDR3 is TGTGCCACCAGCAGAGAGGGCGAGACAGATACGCAGTATTTT. Protein: CATSREGETDTQYF.